This section outlines one TCR beta chain sequence together with its context. Its target is not known. The germline CDR1 and CDR2 sequences are LGHNT and FRNRAP. The trim removed 8 bases at V and 7 bases at J, leaving 11 bases unmatched. The CDR3 covers 14 residues. This entry belongs to a study of T cell responses to AZD1222 COVID-19 vaccine. Libraries were prepared by immunoSEQ multiplex PCR; TCRdb keeps only in-frame clonotypes and omits some of them. The profile covers tens of thousands of clones, with approximately 87% appearing a single time and roughly 4.5% taken by the ten largest. Whole-study results and caveats: Without day 14 samples, only post-peak T cell repertoires were studied. Baseline seropositives among AZD1222 recipients totaled only 5 to 7. Breadth and depth of Spike-specific TCRs rose after two AZD1222 doses.

Material: peripheral blood, obtained on day 0 of MenACWY control vaccination. The origin of this receptor is an adult in good health. The gene calls are TRBV12-5 and TRBJ1-5, with 7 nucleotides matching TRBD1. The CDR3 nucleotides are TGTGCTAGTAGCATCGACAGGGTGGACCAGCCCCAGCATTTT. Protein: CASSIDRVDQPQHF.